This TCR beta chain emerged from a study of cytomegalovirus exposure and HLA in healthy donors. Study outcomes and limitations: Sequencing probably produced one cluster of sequence variants that were highly shared.

PCR employed 60 Vbeta and 13 Jbeta primers. Profiled with immunoSEQ multiplex PCR; TCRdb holds only in-frame clones, not every one. Among about 140,000 clones listed, 78% were seen once. Germline values: CDR1 SEHNR, CDR2 FQNEAQ (reference sequence). The length of the CDR3 is 14 residues. V was pared by 5 bases and J by 7 bases, with 7 bases of the junction left unmatched. Donors sampled were nominally healthy, though unrecorded immune exposures were likely. This clone occurred once. No antigen is known for it. The genes are TRBV7-9 and TRBJ2-1; 8 bases fit TRBD1. This receptor was identified in a female donor in good health and CMV-seronegative. Sequencing was performed on PBMCs. CDR3 loop: CASSPRTGKNEQFF. CDR3 coding DNA: TGTGCCAGCAGCCCTAGGACAGGGAAGAATGAGCAGTTCTTC.